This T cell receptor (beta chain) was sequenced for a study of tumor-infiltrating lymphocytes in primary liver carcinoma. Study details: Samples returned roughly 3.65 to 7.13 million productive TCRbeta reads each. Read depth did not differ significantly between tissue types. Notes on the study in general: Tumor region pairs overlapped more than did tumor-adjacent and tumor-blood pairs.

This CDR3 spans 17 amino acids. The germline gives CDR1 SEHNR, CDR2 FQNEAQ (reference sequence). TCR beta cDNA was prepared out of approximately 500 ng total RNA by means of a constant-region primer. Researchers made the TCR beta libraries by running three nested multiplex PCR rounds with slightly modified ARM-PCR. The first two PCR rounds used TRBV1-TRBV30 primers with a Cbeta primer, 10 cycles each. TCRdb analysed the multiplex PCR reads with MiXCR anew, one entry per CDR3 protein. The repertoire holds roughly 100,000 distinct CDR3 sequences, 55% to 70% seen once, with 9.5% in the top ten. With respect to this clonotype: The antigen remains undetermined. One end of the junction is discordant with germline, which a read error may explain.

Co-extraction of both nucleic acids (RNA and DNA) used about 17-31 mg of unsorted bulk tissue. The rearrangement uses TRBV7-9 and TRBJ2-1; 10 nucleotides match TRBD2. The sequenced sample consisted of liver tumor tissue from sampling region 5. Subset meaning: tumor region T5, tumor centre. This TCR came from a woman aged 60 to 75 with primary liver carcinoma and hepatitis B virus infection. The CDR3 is CASSLEALAGGYNERFF. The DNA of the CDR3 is TGTGCCAGCAGCTTAGAGGCCTTAGCGGGAGGCTACAATGAGCGGTTCTTC.